This TCR beta chain was retrieved from a study of blood T cell repertoires in COVID-19. Study-level background: Some COVID-19 samples were acute and others convalescent; all came from the United States, Italy and Spain.

Germline CDR1 SEHNR, CDR2 FQNEAQ (reference sequence). The CDR3 covers 13 residues. Between the trimmed V and J ends, which lost 3 bases and 3 bases, there was a span of 8 bases. This table comes from immunoSEQ multiplex PCR, and its TCRdb copy is limited to in-frame clones, with some not included. The sample records hundreds of thousands of clones, 75% to 90% being singletons. This clonotype was obtained from a woman aged 30 to 39 with active or convalescent COVID-19. The gene calls are TRBV7-9 and TRBJ1-2, with a tentative D call TRBD1 (5 bases). The sample comprised peripheral blood. CDR3 DNA: TGTGCCAGCAGCTTGCGGGGCGACTATGGCTACACCTTC. Encoded protein: CASSLRGDYGYTF.